The 25 T cell receptor beta chains listed next were all sequenced from one sample in a study of CD8+CD57+ T cells in acquired aplastic anemia. Genomic DNA, the template, was used for profiling of the TCR beta VDJ and CDR3. TCRdb analysed the reads with MiXCR anew, one entry per CDR3 protein. Of fewer than 250,000 distinct CDR3 sequences listed, around half were seen once; the top ten hold 7.8%. Patients chosen for sequencing had shown CD8+CD57+ cell expansion by flow cytometry. The sequenced sample consisted of sorted CD4+, CD8+, or CD8+CD57+ T cells (not recorded which) from PBMCs. Receptor source: a human donor with aplastic anemia.

V usage is TRBV6-5 and J usage is TRBJ1-5, with no clear D. In germline, CDR1 is MNHEY, CDR2 SVGAGI. The V and J ends lost 5 bases and 7 bases respectively, with 12 bases between them. This CDR3 has 13 amino acids. The CDR3 loop reads CASSPNTGQPQHF. The CDR3 DNA reads as TGTGCCAGCAGTCCCAACACGGGACAGCCCCAGCATTTT.

This clonotype was seen many times. The chain couples TRBV19 to TRBJ1-5, with D hard to call. The germline CDR1 and CDR2 sequences are LNHDA and SQIVND (reference sequence). This CDR3 comprises 14 residues. The V gene lost 4 bases and the J gene lost 3 bases, with 10 bases spanning the gap. The CDR3 spells CASSTVGFNQPQHF. The DNA for the CDR3 is TGTGCCAGTAGTACCGTTGGCTTCAATCAGCCCCAGCATTTT.

This clonotype occurred once. This chain uses TRBV7-2 with TRBJ2-5; TRBD2 is a possible D gene (6 bases). Per germline, CDR1 SGHTA and CDR2 FQGNSA. This CDR3 region has 16 residues. The V gene lost 3 bases and the J gene lost 4 bases, with 18 bases spanning the gap. The DNA of the CDR3 is TGTGCCAGCAGCTTTCGCCCGGGGACTTCGGCAGAGACCCAGTACTTC. Amino acids: CASSFRPGTSAETQYF.

The CDR3 loop is CASSIASDVQLNQPQHF. The CDR3 coding sequence is TGTGCCAGTAGTATAGCATCCGACGTGCAGCTCAATCAGCCCCAGCATTTT. This sequence joins TRBV19 and TRBJ1-5, with D unresolved. The CDR3 sequence is 17 residues long. The V end was cut by 1 base, the J end by 3 bases, with 16 bases between. Germline CDR1 and CDR2: LNHDA and SQIVND (reference sequence).

The chain combines TRBV20-1 with TRBJ2-5; 7 bases align to TRBD2. V lost 3 bases, J lost 5 bases, and 3 bases stayed unmatched. The CDR3 runs to 12 residues. CDR1 is DFQATT and CDR2 is SNEGSKA in the germline V gene (reference sequence). CDR3 sequence (DNA): TGCAGTGCTAGGACAGCGGGGGAGACCCAGTACTTC. Translating it yields CSARTAGETQYF.

The sample holds a few counts of this clonotype. J is TRBJ2-1 and V is TRBV9, with 15 bases fitting TRBD2. After removal of 3 bases from V and 5 bases from J, the junction contained 6 bases not matched to a gene. This CDR3 is built from 17 residues. Germline V gene lookup returns CDR1 SGDLS and CDR2 YYNGEE. CDR3 nucleotides: TGTGCCAGCAGCGGGGGACTAGCGGGAGGACTCGACAATGAGCAGTTCTTC. It yields the protein CASSGGLAGGLDNEQFF.

This clonotype was counted ten times or more. The V call is TRBV7-3, the J call TRBJ2-7; 12 nucleotides match TRBD2. Germline V gene lookup returns CDR1 SGHTA and CDR2 FQGTGA. Trimming cost V 2 bases and J 5 bases; bases outside gene matches: 4. There are 15 residues in the CDR3. CDR3 DNA sequence: TGTGCCAGCAGCTTACTAGCGGGGGGGCCTGACGAGCAGTACTTC. As protein: CASSLLAGGPDEQYF. Filled out from reference TRBV7-3 and TRBJ2-7, the complete variable domain reads GAGVSQTPSNKVTEKGKYVELRCDPISGHTALYWYRQSLGQGPEFLIYFQGTGAADDSGLPNDRFFAVRPEGSVSTLKIQRTERGDSAVYLCASSLLAGGPDEQYFGPGTRLTVT.

This chain joins TRBV7-2 and TRBJ1-2; 9 nucleotides match TRBD1. The CDR3 runs 14 residues. Germline CDR1 is SGHTA and CDR2 is FQGNSA. The V segment lost 3 bases and the J segment 13 bases; nucleotides outside the gene matches: 12. CDR3 sequence reads: CASSFTAGTGTCTF. The CDR3 bases are TGTGCCAGCAGCTTTACCGCCGGGACAGGGACATGCACCTTC.

This clonotype has only one observation. This chain links TRBV12-3 or TRBV12-4 with TRBJ2-3; 11 nucleotides agree with TRBD2. The trim removed 2 bases at V and 3 bases at J, leaving 4 bases unmatched. The CDR3 contains 16 residues. The CDR3 spells CASSLRLAGFTDTQYF. CDR3 bases: TGTGCCAGCAGTTTAAGACTAGCGGGGTTTACAGATACGCAGTATTTT.

In this sample, this clonotype turned up many times. The chain employs TRBV28 and TRBJ1-5; D gene uncertain. The CDR3 length is 12 residues. V shed 5 bases and J shed 9 bases, with 11 bases lying between them. CDR1 and CDR2 (germline): MDHEN, SYDVKM. The CDR3 region is CASSTDPLPQHF. CDR3 sequence (DNA): TGTGCCAGCAGTACCGACCCCCTGCCCCAGCATTTT.

V and J are TRBV2 and TRBJ1-3; D gene unclear. Per germline, CDR1 SNHLY and CDR2 FYNNEI. V was trimmed by 4 bases and J by 8 bases, leaving 12 bases between them. The CDR3 consists of 13 residues. The CDR3 DNA follows: TGTGCCAGCAGTGGGATGACGGGAGACACCATATATTTT. Its protein product is CASSGMTGDTIYF.

This clonotype was seen ten or more times. Relative to the germline gene, one junction end is altered; a read error may explain this. The chain has TRBV15 and TRBJ1-1; tentatively, D is TRBD1 (5 bases). This CDR3 has 12 residues. Germline V CDR1 and CDR2: LNHNV, YYDKDF (reference sequence). CDR3 DNA: TGTGCCACCAGCCGAGAGGGGACTGAAGCTTTCTTT. This encodes CATSREGTEAFF.

The table lists this clonotype with many counts. This chain connects TRBV7-9 to TRBJ2-5; no reliable D call. V dropped 6 bases and J dropped 1 base, with 9 bases sitting between them. This CDR3 is built from 13 residues. Germline-derived CDR1 and CDR2 are SEHNR and FQNEAQ (reference sequence). The chain's CDR3 is CASREGIQETQYF. The DNA of the CDR3 is TGTGCCAGCAGAGAAGGGATCCAAGAGACCCAGTACTTC.

Points on this clonotype: Being one base from a much bigger clone, this may be a read error. This CDR3 is missing its conserved last phenylalanine or tryptophan, likely due to a read error. The J gene is TRBJ1-5, the V gene TRBV7-2; D is possibly TRBD1 (5 bases). CDR3 length: 18 residues. V lost 7 bases and J 0 bases, leaving 22 bases between the germline ends. The germline CDR1 and CDR2 sequences are SGHTA and FQGNSA. CDR3 sequence reads: CASIVTGTENFSNQPQHS. The CDR3 nucleotides read TGTGCCAGCATTGTTACCGGGACGGAAAATTTTAGCAATCAGCCCCAGCATTCT.

This clonotype was counted ten times or more. Here the CDR3 reads CSARDLAGVYNEQFF. As DNA, the CDR3 is TGCAGTGCTAGAGATCTAGCGGGAGTTTACAATGAGCAGTTCTTC. The chain uses TRBV20-1 and TRBJ2-1; TRBD2 matches 10 bases. V shed 0 bases, J shed 4 bases, and the junction held 3 bases outside the gene matches. This CDR3 contains 15 residues. Germline CDR1 reads DFQATT; CDR2 reads SNEGSKA (reference sequence).

The chain has TRBV7-2 and TRBJ2-7, with a weak D call TRBD1 (5 bases). V was pared by 1 base and J by 7 bases, with 14 bases between. Germline V gene data show CDR1 as SGHTA and CDR2 as FQGNSA. This CDR3 contains 14 residues. The CDR3 is CASSLGPRQIEQYF. CDR3 coding DNA: TGTGCCAGCAGCTTAGGCCCCAGACAGATTGAGCAGTACTTC.

This clonotype has a count of ten or more. This chain uses TRBV7-9 with TRBJ1-4; a possible D gene is TRBD1 (6 bases). Germline assignment: CDR1 SEHNR and CDR2 FQNEAQ (reference sequence). V lost 4 bases to trimming and J lost 13 bases, with 13 bases between them. The CDR3 contains 12 residues. For the CDR3, the DNA is TGTGCCAGCAGCTACCAGGGGAAACCACTGTTTTTT. This codes for CASSYQGKPLFF.

The table lists this clonotype with a few counts. The chain employs TRBV7-2 and TRBJ1-5; D is ambiguous. The CDR3 loop spans 14 amino acids. The germline V gene encodes CDR1 SGHTA and CDR2 FQGNSA. Trimming removed 1 base at V and 2 bases at J, with 6 bases between. The CDR3 region is CASSLDPRNQPQHF. The DNA for the CDR3 is TGTGCCAGCAGCTTAGATCCACGCAATCAGCCCCAGCATTTT.

The V call is TRBV19, the J call TRBJ1-5, with D uncertain. CDR1 and CDR2 (germline): LNHDA, SQIVND (reference sequence). CDR3 size: 12 residues. The V end lost 6 bases, the J end lost 3 bases, and 6 bases lay between the germline ends. In DNA, the CDR3 is TGTGCCAGTAGGAGTAACAATCAGCCCCAGCATTTT. Translated, it gives CASRSNNQPQHF.

This clonotype was observed at least ten times. The rearrangement links TRBV7-8 to TRBJ2-7; TRBD2 aligns across 15 bases. In germline, CDR1 is SGHVS, CDR2 FQNEAQ. The CDR3 runs to 19 residues. The V segment lost 5 bases and the J segment 4 bases; nucleotides outside the gene matches: 15. CDR3 nucleotide sequence: TGTGCCAGCAGCCGAAAAGGACTAGCGGGAGGGGGTATCGGTTACGAGCAGTACTTC. It encodes CASSRKGLAGGGIGYEQYF.

The chain combines TRBV20-1 with TRBJ2-5; the match to TRBD1 covers 7 bases. Germline-derived CDR1 and CDR2 are DFQATT and SNEGSKA (reference sequence). J lost 4 bases, V lost 7 bases, and 6 bases had no gene match. The CDR3 spans 12 residues. This chain's CDR3 is CSVLRTGETQYF. The DNA of the CDR3 is TGCAGTGTTCTCAGGACAGGAGAGACCCAGTACTTC.

To note about this clonotype: A much more abundant neighbour one base away suggests this may be a read error. The chain uses TRBV6-5 and TRBJ2-7; no firm D call. The CDR3 sequence is 15 residues long. V was cut by 5 bases and J by 4 bases, with 18 bases left in between. Per the germline V gene, CDR1 is MNHEY and CDR2 is SVGAGI. The CDR3 DNA is TGTGCCAGCAGTCACGGATCCCCCCCCGGGTACGAGCAGTACTTC. The encoded protein is CASSHGSPPGYEQYF.

This clonotype was seen ten or more times. The V call is TRBV5-1, the J call TRBJ2-2, with no clear D. The CDR3 consists of 14 residues. The V end was cut by 1 base, the J end by 3 bases, with 7 bases between. Germline loops: CDR1 SGHRS, CDR2 YFSETQ. CDR3 DNA sequence: TGCGCCAGCAGCTTGCCCATTTACACCGGGGAGCTGTTTTTT. Its translation is CASSLPIYTGELFF.

V and J are TRBV6-1 and TRBJ1-1; no firm D call. Trimming took off 5 bases at V and 0 bases at J, with 16 bases between the two ends. The CDR3 covers 16 residues. Germline V lookup: CDR1 MNHNS, CDR2 SASEGT. The CDR3 reads CASSYSTRHLNTEAFF. In nucleotides, the CDR3 is TGTGCCAGCAGTTACTCGACAAGACACCTGAACACTGAAGCTTTCTTT.

This clonotype was picked up one time. The junction departs from the called germline gene at one end, perhaps through a read error. The gene calls are TRBV19 and TRBJ2-6, with D perhaps matching TRBD1 (5 bases). From germline, CDR1 is LNHDA and CDR2 SQIVND (reference sequence). The CDR3 is 16 amino acids. The CDR3: CASSMIQSSGANVLAF. In DNA, the CDR3 is TGTGCCAGTAGTATGATACAGAGTAGTGGGGCCAACGTCCTGGCTTTC. Looking up the rest from reference TRBV19 and TRBJ2-6 gives the full variable domain: DGGITQSPKYLFRKEGQNVTLSCEQNLNHDAMYWYRQDPGQGLRLIYYSQIVNDFQKGDIAEGYSVSREKKESFPLTVTSAQKNPTAFYLCASSMIQSSGANVLAFGAGSRLTVL.